This T cell receptor beta chain was recovered during a study of T cells in Graves' hyperthyroidism and ophthalmopathy. The CDR3 length is 12 residues. Between the trimmed V and J ends, which lost 0 bases and 7 bases, there was a span of 7 bases. Germline-derived CDR1 and CDR2 are MGHRA and YSYEKL. This clonotype was seen at least ten times. RNA transcripts served as the template for amplifying TCR beta CDR3 regions. Carried out on the TCR CDR3, a first-round RT-PCR used the HTBI primer set. TCRdb reanalysed the multiplex PCR reads using MiXCR and keeps one entry per CDR3 protein. The data hold fewer than 650,000 distinct CDR3 sequences, with approximately 15% observed a single time. The hyperthyroidism patients had all been newly diagnosed, and their disease duration was under 2 months. Their ages ranged from 18 to 65 years. Clinical symptoms, serum thyroxine and TRAb, thyroid ultrasound and orbital computed tomography together formed the diagnostic basis.

The specimen sequenced was blood. This chain connects TRBV4-1 to TRBJ2-7; D not certain. The origin of this receptor is a woman aged 25 to 45 with Graves' hyperthyroidism that later progressed to Graves' ophthalmopathy. CDR3 in amino acids: CASSQEVGEQYF. The CDR3 nucleotides are TGCGCCAGCAGCCAAGAAGTTGGTGAGCAGTACTTC.